A single sample is the source of the 26 T cell receptor beta chains below, sequenced in a study of blood T cell repertoires in COVID-19. Profiled with immunoSEQ multiplex PCR; TCRdb holds only in-frame clones, not every one. The sample includes over 350,000 clones, 85% to 90% seen only once; the top ten take approximately 0.96%. Source material: PBMCs or T cells enriched from blood (not recorded which). The source is a woman aged 25 to 45 with acute COVID-19.

The chain joins TRBV7-3 to TRBJ2-1; TRBD1 might be the D (6 bases). Trimming pared 5 bases from V and 0 bases from J, leaving 11 bases between. CDR3 length: 15 amino acids. Germline CDR1 reads SGHTA; CDR2 reads FQGTGA. The DNA for the CDR3 is TGTGCCAGCAGCCCTTCAGGGGACTCCTACAATGAGCAGTTCTTC. The encoded protein is CASSPSGDSYNEQFF.

The chain is built from TRBV4-2 and TRBJ2-5; TRBD2 agrees at 12 bases. V gave up 3 bases and J gave up 2 bases; unmatched junction bases: 4. CDR3 length: 16 residues. Germline V CDR1 and CDR2: LGHNA, YNFKEQ. The CDR3 region has the DNA TGTGCCAGCAGCCAGGCACTAGCGGGGGGACAAGAGACCCAGTACTTC. This translates into CASSQALAGGQETQYF.

J is TRBJ1-1 and V is TRBV30; D is unclear. Trimming shortened V by 2 bases and J by 0 bases, and 7 bases separated the two germline ends. Germline lookup yields CDR1 GTSNPN and CDR2 SVGIG (reference sequence). The CDR3 runs to 13 residues. DNA for the CDR3: TGTGCCTGGAGTACCCAGATGAACACTGAAGCTTTCTTT. Its translation is CAWSTQMNTEAFF.

This clone was seen only once. CDR3 amino acids: CASSPPGLAGVFDTQYF. The CDR3 bases are TGTGCCAGCTCACCGCCGGGACTAGCGGGGGTATTCGATACGCAGTATTTT. This chain connects TRBV18 to TRBJ2-3, with TRBD2 matching over 14 bases. This CDR3 spans 17 amino acids. The J segment lost 6 bases and the V segment lost 3 bases, leaving 8 bases of the junction unmatched. The germline V gene has CDR1 KGHSH and CDR2 LQKENI.

The chain uses TRBV5-1 and TRBJ1-2, with 7 bases identical to TRBD1. The CDR3 contains 14 residues. Germline assignment: CDR1 SGHRS and CDR2 YFSETQ. With 4 bases clipped from V and 5 bases from J, the junction kept 8 bases outside the gene matches. The CDR3 is CASSPRDSLYGYTF. For the CDR3, the DNA is TGCGCCAGCAGCCCTAGGGACAGTTTATATGGCTACACCTTC.

In DNA form, the CDR3 reads TGTGCCACCGCAGGGGGCGCGGACACTGAAGCTTTCTTT. It encodes CATAGGADTEAFF. The rearrangement uses TRBV24-1 and TRBJ1-1; 8 bases are shared with TRBD1. Looked up from germline, CDR1 is KGHDR and CDR2 is SFDVKD. Germline trimming cut 9 bases from V and 3 bases from J; bases unmatched to any gene: 5. This CDR3 spans 13 amino acids.

This chain joins TRBV5-1 and TRBJ1-2, with 9 bases fitting TRBD1. The CDR3 has 15 residues. V lost 4 bases to trimming and J lost 7 bases; unmatched junction nucleotides: 11. Germline V gene sequence: CDR1 SGHRS, CDR2 YFSETQ. The CDR3 nucleotides are TGCGCCAGCAGCCCCGTCCCGACAGGGGGATTTGGCTACACCTTC. Translating it yields CASSPVPTGGFGYTF.

This chain connects TRBV5-1 to TRBJ1-4; D gene unclear. CDR3 size: 15 residues. The V gene lost 0 bases and the J gene lost 7 bases, with 13 bases spanning the gap. In germline, CDR1 is SGHRS, CDR2 YFSETQ. The CDR3 protein is CASSLESGSSEKLFF. The DNA of the CDR3 is TGCGCCAGCAGCTTGGAAAGCGGCAGCTCTGAAAAACTGTTTTTT.

This clone was seen once. Here the CDR3 DNA reads TGTGCCAGCAGTTACCCGGGGAAAGAGCAGTACTTC. Amino acid sequence: CASSYPGKEQYF. The genes are TRBV6-5 and TRBJ2-7, with D possibly being TRBD2 (5 bases). V was clipped by 2 bases and J by 7 bases, with 9 bases between them. Germline CDR1 is MNHEY and CDR2 is SVGAGI. The CDR3 is 12 residues long.

This clone has a handful of counts. DNA of the CDR3: TGTGCCAGCAGCTTGGGAGGGGATGGTCCACTGTTTTTT. Its translation: CASSLGGDGPLFF. The chain couples TRBV7-2 to TRBJ1-4, with D maybe TRBD1 (5 bases). This CDR3 has 13 amino acids. Trimming removed 3 bases from V and 13 bases from J, with 15 bases in between. The germline CDR1 and CDR2 sequences are SGHTA and FQGNSA.

V usage is TRBV27 and J usage is TRBJ1-5; D unresolved. Germline-derived CDR1 and CDR2 are MNHEY and SMNVEV (reference sequence). The V gene lost 6 bases and the J gene lost 3 bases, with 12 bases spanning the gap. The CDR3 runs 14 residues. The CDR3 nucleotides are TGTGCCAGCAGACCTAGTCGGGTCAATCAGCCCCAGCATTTT. Its protein is CASRPSRVNQPQHF.

This sequence joins TRBV5-1 and TRBJ2-1; 10 bases are shared with TRBD2. From germline, CDR1 is SGHRS and CDR2 YFSETQ. The CDR3 length is 16 residues. Trimming took 4 bases from V and 5 from J; bases not matched to a gene: 9. CDR3 amino acids: CASSPPLAGAHNEQFF. In nucleotides, the CDR3 is TGCGCCAGCAGCCCGCCCCTAGCGGGGGCCCACAATGAGCAGTTCTTC.

The rearrangement links TRBV6-2 or TRBV6-3 to TRBJ1-5; 10 nucleotides agree with TRBD1. This CDR3 has 16 amino acids. Germline values: CDR1 MNHEY, CDR2 SVGEGT. The junction had 8 bases not matched to a gene; V was cut back by 2 bases and J by 7 bases. The CDR3 coding sequence is TGTGCCAGCAGTTACCATTCCGGGACAGGGGTCCAGCCCCAGCATTTT. Protein product: CASSYHSGTGVQPQHF.

Written as DNA, the CDR3 is TGTGCCATCAGCCGGACAGAGGAGAACACTGAAGCTTTCTTT. Amino acids: CAISRTEENTEAFF. This sequence joins TRBV10-3 and TRBJ1-1, with D maybe TRBD1 (6 bases). The V and J ends lost 6 bases and 1 base respectively, with 12 bases between them. CDR3 length equals 14 residues. CDR1 and CDR2 from the germline V gene are ENHRY and SYGVKD.

The rearrangement joins TRBV6-5 to TRBJ1-1; D uncertain. The germline gives CDR1 MNHEY, CDR2 SVGAGI. The CDR3 length is 13 residues. The V and J ends lost 3 bases and 0 bases respectively, with 5 bases between them. The CDR3 nucleotides are TGTGCCAGCAGTTATCATTTGAACACTGAAGCTTTCTTT. Encoded protein: CASSYHLNTEAFF.

This chain joins TRBV7-2 and TRBJ2-2; maybe TRBD1 (5 bases). This CDR3 has 18 residues. From germline, CDR1 is SGHTA and CDR2 FQGNSA. V was shortened by 0 bases and J by 2 bases, with 16 bases between the two germline ends. In DNA form, the CDR3 reads TGTGCCAGCAGCTTAGCCGGACAAATTCCATTAAACACCGGGGAGCTGTTTTTT. Protein product: CASSLAGQIPLNTGELFF.

J is TRBJ1-1 and V is TRBV24-1, with no clear D. Trimming removed 7 bases at V and 2 bases at J, with 7 bases between. Germline assignment: CDR1 KGHDR and CDR2 SFDVKD. The CDR3 runs 12 residues. CDR3: CATREGNTEAFF. DNA for the CDR3: TGTGCCACCAGGGAGGGAAACACTGAAGCTTTCTTT.

V is TRBV5-6 and J is TRBJ2-1; D not resolved. The length of the CDR3 is 16 residues. Per germline, CDR1 SGHDT and CDR2 YYEEEE. The V and J ends lost 2 bases and 7 bases respectively, with 19 bases between them. CDR3 loop: CASSLGRRLFGNEQFF. CDR3 sequence (DNA): TGTGCCAGCAGCTTAGGTCGGAGACTCTTCGGGAATGAGCAGTTCTTC.

This chain connects TRBV5-5 to TRBJ1-1; D is perhaps TRBD1 (5 bases). V lost 0 bases and J 4 bases, leaving 19 bases between the germline ends. This CDR3 has 17 amino acids. CDR1 is SGHKS, CDR2 YYEKEE, per germline (reference sequence). CDR3 nucleotides: TGTGCCAGCAGCTTGGAGGGGTCCGCGCGTGCAGGCACTGAAGCTTTCTTT. Encoded protein: CASSLEGSARAGTEAFF.

This sequence joins TRBV7-8 and TRBJ1-6; D is unclear. In germline, CDR1 is SGHVS, CDR2 FQNEAQ. The V end was cut by 5 bases, the J end by 10 bases, with 15 bases between. This CDR3 has 14 residues. CDR3 residues: CASSPRAGVSPLHF. CDR3 in DNA: TGTGCCAGCAGCCCTAGGGCCGGGGTATCACCCCTCCACTTT.

This clone was observed a handful of times. This chain joins TRBV29-1 and TRBJ2-2; a possible D gene is TRBD1 (5 bases). Germline CDR1 reads SQVTM; CDR2 reads ANQGSEA. CDR3 length equals 14 residues. The V and J ends lost 6 bases and 3 bases respectively, with 14 bases between them. CDR3 region: CSVKVQGDTGELFF. The CDR3 DNA sequence: TGCAGCGTCAAAGTCCAGGGTGACACCGGGGAGCTGTTTTTT.

This chain joins TRBV19 and TRBJ2-4, with 10 bases lining up with TRBD1. V lost 2 bases and J lost 5; bases outside the gene matches: 6. The CDR3 extends over 16 amino acids. Per germline, CDR1 LNHDA and CDR2 SQIVND (reference sequence). CDR3 bases: TGTGCCAGTAGTATATATACTGGGACAGGGGAAAACATTCAGTACTTC. This codes for CASSIYTGTGENIQYF. The full variable domain, rest sourced from reference TRBV19 and TRBJ2-4, is DGGITQSPKYLFRKEGQNVTLSCEQNLNHDAMYWYRQDPGQGLRLIYYSQIVNDFQKGDIAEGYSVSREKKESFPLTVTSAQKNPTAFYLCASSIYTGTGENIQYFGAGTRLSVL.

The rearrangement joins TRBV5-1 to TRBJ2-5; D is possibly TRBD2 (7 bases). Trimming removed 4 bases from V and 5 bases from J, with 12 bases in between. Germline V lookup: CDR1 SGHRS, CDR2 YFSETQ. The CDR3 contains 13 residues. The CDR3 loop reads CASSGGGAETQYF. The CDR3 bases are TGCGCCAGCAGCGGCGGGGGCGCGGAGACCCAGTACTTC. The whole variable domain, filled in from reference TRBV5-1 and TRBJ2-5, reads KAGVTQTPRYLIKTRGQQVTLSCSPISGHRSVSWYQQTPGQGLQFLFEYFSETQRNKGNFPGRFSGRQFSNSRSEMNVSTLELGDSALYLCASSGGGAETQYFGPGTRLLVL.

J is TRBJ2-1 and V is TRBV5-4; 12 nucleotides match TRBD2. Trimming took 3 bases from V and 15 from J; bases not matched to a gene: 13. From germline, CDR1 is SGHNT and CDR2 YYREEE (reference sequence). The CDR3 extends over 15 amino acids. This CDR3 reads CASSYTPLAGGRRFF. As DNA, the CDR3 is TGTGCCAGCAGCTACACCCCCCTAGCGGGGGGGCGGAGGTTCTTC.

V usage is TRBV11-2 and J usage is TRBJ2-7, with TRBD2 matching 9 bases. The CDR3 spans 18 residues. Germline V gives CDR1 SGHAT, CDR2 FQNNGV. Losses at the gene ends were 0 bases for V and 4 bases for J; bases not matched to a gene: 13. Here the CDR3 reads CASSLDSGPVAGDYEQYF. Here the CDR3 DNA reads TGTGCCAGCAGCTTAGACTCAGGTCCCGTAGCGGGAGATTACGAGCAGTACTTC.

The chain links TRBV24-1 to TRBJ1-5, with 8 bases identical to TRBD1. This CDR3 is built from 14 residues. The germline V gene encodes CDR1 KGHDR and CDR2 SFDVKD. With V trimmed by 10 bases and J by 3 bases, 7 bases remained unmatched. CDR3 protein: CATGDRRPNQPQHF. DNA of the CDR3: TGTGCCACTGGGGACAGGAGACCCAATCAGCCCCAGCATTTT.